This T cell receptor beta chain was sequenced for a study of blood T cell repertoires in COVID-19. About the study: Material from acute and convalescent COVID-19 was sourced from the United States, Italy and Spain.

Here immunoSEQ multiplex PCR was the method, and the copy in TCRdb shows in-frame clones only, minus some. This table has some 83,000 clones, 80% appearing once. The CDR3 loop spans 14 amino acids. Germline V gene sequence: CDR1 MNHNY, CDR2 SVGAGI (reference sequence). Losses at the gene ends were 5 bases for V and 4 bases for J; bases not matched to a gene: 5. Sequencing was performed on peripheral blood. The clonotype was recovered from a man in his sixties with active or convalescent COVID-19. The chain employs TRBV6-6 and TRBJ1-2; TRBD1 agrees at 9 bases. CDR3 loop: CASSIDRGSYGYTF. CDR3 DNA sequence: TGTGCCAGCAGTATCGACAGGGGGAGCTATGGCTACACCTTC.